These 6 T cell receptor beta chains were all obtained from the same sample, sequenced in a study of T cell responses to AZD1222 COVID-19 vaccine. Method: immunoSEQ multiplex PCR; TCRdb's copy keeps in-frame clones and lacks some. Here the sample spans 200,000 or so clones, 80% to 95% being singletons. Sequences were derived from peripheral blood, sampled 28 days after the second AZD1222 dose. All receptors derive from an adult who received the AZD1222 COVID-19 vaccine.

The chain employs TRBV6-5 and TRBJ2-7; D ambiguous. Germline V lookup: CDR1 MNHEY, CDR2 SVGAGI. The CDR3 totals 15 residues. The V end was cut by 0 bases, the J end by 1 base, with 10 bases between. This CDR3 is CASSYSLGSSYEQYF. The CDR3 DNA follows: TGTGCCAGCAGTTACTCTCTAGGCAGTTCCTACGAGCAGTACTTC.

This chain links TRBV5-6 with TRBJ1-4, with D unclear. The CDR3 totals 15 residues. CDR1 is SGHDT and CDR2 is YYEEEE in the germline V gene. Trimming pared 4 bases from V and 2 bases from J, leaving 12 bases between. CDR3 DNA sequence: TGTGCCAGCAGCGCGGCCGGTGGGACTAATGAAAAACTGTTTTTT. This codes for CASSAAGGTNEKLFF.

V and J are TRBV7-2 and TRBJ1-2; TRBD1 matches at 9 bases. This CDR3 contains 17 residues. V shed 1 base and J 4 bases; nucleotides not matched to a gene: 10. Germline CDR1 reads SGHTA; CDR2 reads FQGNSA. CDR3 region: CASSLGGTGFKTYGYTF. The CDR3 DNA is TGTGCCAGCAGCTTAGGCGGGACAGGGTTTAAGACCTATGGCTACACCTTC.

The rearrangement joins TRBV2 to TRBJ1-2, with a possible D match to TRBD1 (5 bases). CDR1 SNHLY and CDR2 FYNNEI come from the germline V gene. The germline V and J ends were trimmed by 10 bases and 8 bases, with 11 bases remaining between them. This CDR3 region has 10 residues. The CDR3 spells CATKWGGYTF. The CDR3 nucleotides are TGTGCCACCAAATGGGGGGGCTACACCTTC.

The chain joins TRBV15 to TRBJ1-3; the D gene is possibly TRBD1 (5 bases). The CDR3 runs 15 residues. Germline V gene sequence: CDR1 LNHNV, CDR2 YYDKDF (reference sequence). Between the trimmed V and J ends, which lost 3 bases and 2 bases, there was a span of 11 bases. For the CDR3, the DNA is TGTGCCACCAGCAGGCAAGGGGACGCTGGAAACACCATATATTTT. Translation gives CATSRQGDAGNTIYF.

The chain recombines TRBV18 with TRBJ1-6; a weak D match, TRBD1 (6 bases). The ends were cut back, 3 bases at V and 3 bases at J, with 9 bases in the middle. Per germline, CDR1 KGHSH and CDR2 LQKENI. The CDR3 totals 15 residues. The CDR3 sequence: CASSPDSYYNSPLHF. In DNA form, the CDR3 reads TGTGCCAGCTCACCGGACAGTTACTATAATTCACCCCTCCACTTT.